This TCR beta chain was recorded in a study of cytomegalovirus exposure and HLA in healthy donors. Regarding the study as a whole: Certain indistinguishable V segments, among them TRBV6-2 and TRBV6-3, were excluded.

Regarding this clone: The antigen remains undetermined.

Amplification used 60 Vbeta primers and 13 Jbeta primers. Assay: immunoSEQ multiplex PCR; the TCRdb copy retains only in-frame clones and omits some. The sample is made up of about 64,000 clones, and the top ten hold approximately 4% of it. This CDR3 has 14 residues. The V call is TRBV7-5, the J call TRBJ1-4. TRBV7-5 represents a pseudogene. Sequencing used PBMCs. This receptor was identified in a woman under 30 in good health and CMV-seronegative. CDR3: CVTSPGRESEKLFF. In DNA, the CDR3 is TGTGTCACCTCCCCTGGGAGGGAGAGTGAAAAACTGTTTTTT.